This T cell receptor beta chain was found in a study of shared clonotypes between healthy human individuals. Notes on the study in general: Across four donors, naive CD4 shared around 5.3%, naive CD8 less than 4%, memory CD4 2% to 2.5%, memory CD8 0.35% to 0.5%.

The CDR3 contains 13 residues. Germline loops: CDR1 GTSNPN, CDR2 SVGIG (reference sequence). V was shortened by 5 bases and J by 5 bases, with 13 bases between the two germline ends. Sorted-subset replicate PCRs used 150 to 200 ng DNA, approximately 33,000 T cell genomes. The repertoire was sequenced with immunoSEQ multiplex PCR; TCRdb's copy has only in-frame clones and lacks some. The table has some 2,000,000 clones, approximately 94% seen once. In its sample, this clone was seen once. What it binds is not known. This TCR came from a man aged 18 to 30 in good health. This chain joins TRBV30 and TRBJ1-5; tentatively, D is TRBD1 (5 bases). Sequenced material: naive CD4+ T cells sorted from blood. Sample subset: CD45RA+ positively selected. The CDR3 region has the DNA TGTGCCTGGGGCCCAGGGCTTGATCAGCCCCAGCATTTT. Amino acid sequence: CAWGPGLDQPQHF.